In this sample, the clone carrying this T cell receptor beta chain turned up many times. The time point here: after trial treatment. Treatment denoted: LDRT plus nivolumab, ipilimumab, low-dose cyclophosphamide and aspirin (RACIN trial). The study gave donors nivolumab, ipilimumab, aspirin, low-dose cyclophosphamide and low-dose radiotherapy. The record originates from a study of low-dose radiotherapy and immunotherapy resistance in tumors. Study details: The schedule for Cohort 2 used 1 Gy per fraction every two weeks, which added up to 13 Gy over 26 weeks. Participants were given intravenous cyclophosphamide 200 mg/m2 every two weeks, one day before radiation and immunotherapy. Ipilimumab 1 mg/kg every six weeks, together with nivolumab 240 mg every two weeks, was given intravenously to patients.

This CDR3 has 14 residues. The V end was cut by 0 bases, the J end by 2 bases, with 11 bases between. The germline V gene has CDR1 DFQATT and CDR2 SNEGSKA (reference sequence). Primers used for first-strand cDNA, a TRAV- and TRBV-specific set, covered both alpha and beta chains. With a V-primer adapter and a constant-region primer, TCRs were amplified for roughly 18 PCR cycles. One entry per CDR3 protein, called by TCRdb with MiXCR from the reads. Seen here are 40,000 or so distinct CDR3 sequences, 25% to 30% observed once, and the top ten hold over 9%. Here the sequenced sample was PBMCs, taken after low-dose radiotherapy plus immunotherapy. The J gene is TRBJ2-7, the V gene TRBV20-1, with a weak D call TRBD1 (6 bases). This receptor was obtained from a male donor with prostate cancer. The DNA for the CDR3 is TGCAGTGCTAGAGATAGAAGGGGGACCTACGAGCAGTACTTC. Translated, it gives CSARDRRGTYEQYF.